A single sample gave rise to the 16 T cell receptor beta chains below, sequenced in a study of CD8 T cells in ankylosing spondylitis. Their antigens are not known. Via MiXCR, TCRdb re-called the 5' RACE reads, giving one row per CDR3 protein. The sample yields about 800,000 distinct CDR3 sequences, approximately 12% seen once. Points from the study as a whole: Blood from ankylosing spondylitis patients appeared to carry a characteristic eight-variant TCR beta motif.

The sequencing sample was made of blood, either unsorted or a sorted T cell fraction (not recorded which). Source of these receptors: a male donor with ankylosing spondylitis.

A few counts support this clonotype. V gene TRBV29-1 combines with J gene TRBJ1-4, with D hard to call. Per germline, CDR1 SQVTM and CDR2 ANQGSEA. The V and J ends lost 0 bases and 0 bases respectively, with 2 bases between them. CDR3 length: 13 residues. Here the CDR3 DNA reads TGCAGCGTTGAAGATGCAACTAATGAAAAACTGTTTTTT. It is translated as CSVEDATNEKLFF.

This clonotype was found a few times. The chain joins TRBV4-2 to TRBJ2-3, with TRBD1 matching 8 bases. CDR1 is LGHNA and CDR2 is YNFKEQ in the germline V gene. The ends lost 3 bases at V and 0 bases at J; junction bases unmatched: 8. The CDR3 runs 17 residues. In DNA form, the CDR3 reads TGTGCCAGCAGCCAGTCCGTCGACAGGGGAAGCACAGATACGCAGTATTTT. Amino acid sequence: CASSQSVDRGSTDTQYF.

The chain joins TRBV4-1 to TRBJ2-7, with D maybe TRBD1 (6 bases). Trimming removed 1 base at V and 3 bases at J, with 7 bases between. The CDR3 has 13 amino acids. Germline V gives CDR1 MGHRA, CDR2 YSYEKL. CDR3 nucleotides: TGCGCCAGCAGCCAAGCGGACAGCTACGAGCAGTACTTC. Encoded protein: CASSQADSYEQYF.

This clonotype came up many times. The chain joins TRBV12-3 or TRBV12-4 to TRBJ2-3; a possible D gene is TRBD2 (6 bases). The CDR3 consists of 12 residues. The ends were cut back, 6 bases at V and 9 bases at J, with 13 bases in the middle. The CDR3, as DNA: TGTGCCAGCAGATTTCGGGCGGGAACGCAGTATTTT. This translates into CASRFRAGTQYF.

This clonotype was seen a handful of times. This sequence joins TRBV10-3 and TRBJ2-1; D not certain. V gave up 10 bases and J gave up 3 bases, with 16 bases separating them. Germline-derived CDR1 and CDR2 are ENHRY and SYGVKD. The length of the CDR3 is 14 residues. CDR3 sequence reads: CASQTTPLYNEQFF. The CDR3 DNA sequence: TGTGCCAGCCAAACCACCCCCCTCTACAATGAGCAGTTCTTC.

This clonotype was counted only a few times. This sequence joins TRBV7-9 and TRBJ1-1; D gene ambiguous. Germline V gene sequence: CDR1 SEHNR, CDR2 FQNEAQ (reference sequence). The CDR3 is 14 residues long. V was trimmed by 2 bases and J by 1 base, leaving 8 bases between them. CDR3 in amino acids: CASSLMASNTEAFF. The CDR3 nucleotides are TGTGCCAGCAGCTTAATGGCCTCGAACACTGAAGCTTTCTTT. The full variable domain, with the rest looked up from reference TRBV7-9 and TRBJ1-1, is DTGVSQNPRHKITKRGQNVTFRCDPISEHNRLYWYRQTLGQGPEFLTYFQNEAQLEKSRLLSDRFSAERPKGSFSTLEIQRTEQGDSAMYLCASSLMASNTEAFFGQGTRLTVV.

In the case of this clonotype: One junction end disagrees with the germline gene, perhaps due to a read error. This chain joins TRBV3-1 and TRBJ2-3; D remains ambiguous. The germline V gene has CDR1 LGHDT and CDR2 YNNKEL (reference sequence). This CDR3 contains 13 residues. CDR3: CASSQWSKDTQYF. CDR3 nucleotides: TGTGCCAGCAGCCAATGGAGCAAAGATACGCAGTATTTT.

The table lists this clonotype with a few counts. V usage is TRBV27 and J usage is TRBJ1-1; D is ambiguous. Trimming left V 5 bases short and J 5 bases short, with 18 bases between. Germline V gene sequence: CDR1 MNHEY, CDR2 SMNVEV (reference sequence). The CDR3 contains 15 residues. CDR3 in DNA: TGTGCCAGCAGTCCGCTGTTGAGAGGGTTTACTGAAGCTTTCTTT. Protein: CASSPLLRGFTEAFF.

This clonotype was observed a few times. J is TRBJ2-7 and V is TRBV28; D is possibly TRBD2 (6 bases). The CDR3 totals 14 residues. V was pared by 6 bases and J by 3 bases, with 15 bases between. CDR1 MDHEN and CDR2 SYDVKM come from the germline V gene. DNA for the CDR3: TGTGCCAGCAGCCGGACGGGAGTAAGCTACGAGCAGTACTTC. Its protein is CASSRTGVSYEQYF.

This clonotype was recorded a few times. The chain links TRBV6-5 to TRBJ1-2, with 7 nucleotides matching TRBD1. Trimming cost V 2 bases and J 4 bases; bases outside gene matches: 4. The germline CDR1 and CDR2 sequences are MNHEY and SVGAGI. CDR3 length: 14 amino acids. The CDR3 coding sequence is TGTGCCAGCAGTTACCTGGGACAGTTCTATGGCTACACCTTC. Translation: CASSYLGQFYGYTF.

This clonotype was recorded a few times. The chain couples TRBV27 to TRBJ2-1; D tentatively fits TRBD1 or TRBD2 (5 bases each). Trimming took off 2 bases at V and 9 bases at J, with 11 bases between the two ends. CDR1 is MNHEY and CDR2 is SMNVEV in the germline V gene (reference sequence). The CDR3 is made up of 13 amino acids. CDR3 region: CASSLQRGLEQFF. The CDR3 DNA sequence: TGTGCCAGCAGTTTACAACGGGGCCTTGAGCAGTTCTTC.

There are a few counts of this clonotype. The chain recombines TRBV28 with TRBJ2-7; D gene ambiguous. This CDR3 has 14 amino acids. Trimming pared 2 bases from V and 4 bases from J, leaving 12 bases between. Looked up from germline, CDR1 is MDHEN and CDR2 is SYDVKM. CDR3 in DNA: TGTGCCAGCAGTTTACACAATTCGGCGTACGAGCAGTACTTC. Amino acid sequence: CASSLHNSAYEQYF.

This chain uses TRBV7-2 with TRBJ2-3; weak D call: TRBD2 (6 bases). Germline V lookup: CDR1 SGHTA, CDR2 FQGNSA. Trimming cost V 7 bases and J 1 base, with 15 bases left between them. The CDR3 is 15 residues long. Written as DNA, the CDR3 is TGTGCCAGCACCTCAAGACTAGGAGGCACAGATACGCAGTATTTT. This sequence encodes CASTSRLGGTDTQYF.

This clonotype was detected a few times. The chain combines TRBV7-9 with TRBJ2-1; 7 bases match TRBD1. The germline V gene has CDR1 SEHNR and CDR2 FQNEAQ (reference sequence). The CDR3 runs to 16 residues. J was trimmed by 6 bases and V by 5 bases; bases with no gene match: 13. CDR3 residues: CASSTTGAGRFNEQFF. CDR3 DNA sequence: TGTGCCAGCAGCACAACAGGGGCTGGCAGGTTCAATGAGCAGTTCTTC.

This clonotype was counted ten times or more. The chain's CDR3 is CASSLQDRLGEKLFF. For the CDR3, the DNA is TGTGCCAGCAGTCTACAGGACAGACTGGGTGAAAAACTGTTTTTT. The rearrangement joins TRBV12-3 or TRBV12-4 to TRBJ1-4; D might be TRBD1 (6 bases). Trimming left V 5 bases short and J 7 bases short, with 17 bases between. The length of the CDR3 is 15 residues.

This clonotype was counted a few times. The V and J genes are TRBV6-6 and TRBJ2-7, with D tentatively TRBD1 (5 bases). The germline V gene has CDR1 MNHNY and CDR2 SVGAGI (reference sequence). CDR3 length: 12 residues. V was pared by 5 bases and J by 3 bases, with 8 bases between. CDR3 DNA: TGTGCCAGCAGTCCACAGGACTACGAGCAGTACTTC. Translation: CASSPQDYEQYF.